Listed here are 8 T cell receptor beta chains from one sample, sequenced in a study of blood T cell repertoires in COVID-19. The table came from immunoSEQ multiplex PCR; TCRdb's copy has only in-frame clones and leaves some out. The table records about 72,000 clones, about nine tenths of them present only once. Sequenced sample: peripheral blood. The receptor set was obtained from a man between 25 and 39 years old with acute or convalescent COVID-19.

This rearrangement joins TRBV5-1 to TRBJ2-7; a possible D gene is TRBD2 (5 bases). Germline V gene lookup returns CDR1 SGHRS and CDR2 YFSETQ. V dropped 3 bases and J dropped 6 bases, with 10 bases sitting between them. The CDR3 extends over 12 amino acids. CDR3 DNA sequence: TGCGCCAGCAGCTACGGGGATGGCGAGCAGTACTTC. Translating it yields CASSYGDGEQYF.

J is TRBJ1-5 and V is TRBV18, with D perhaps TRBD1 (6 bases). This CDR3 comprises 13 residues. With 5 bases removed from V and 11 bases from J, the gap between germline ends came to 16 bases. From germline, CDR1 is KGHSH and CDR2 LQKENI. The CDR3, as DNA: TGTGCCAGCTCATCCACAGGGCCTTCGTCCCAGCATTTT. It is translated as CASSSTGPSSQHF.

This chain uses TRBV3-1 (or the pseudogene TRBV3-2) with TRBJ1-4, with D uncertain. V was cut by 6 bases and J by 4 bases, with 12 bases left in between. Per the germline V gene, CDR1 is LGHDT and CDR2 is YNNKEL (reference sequence). This CDR3 is 14 amino acids long. CDR3 loop: CASRGPGFNEKLFF. The DNA for the CDR3 is TGTGCCAGCAGGGGCCCCGGATTTAATGAAAAACTGTTTTTT.

This chain uses TRBV29-1 with TRBJ2-7; D is perhaps TRBD2 (7 bases). The CDR3 is 17 residues long. Trimming removed 4 bases at V and 1 base at J, with 23 bases between. Germline lookup yields CDR1 SQVTM and CDR2 ANQGSEA. The CDR3, as DNA: TGCAGCGTTGGGGCAGGGGTACTAGCGACCCCTTCCTACGAGCAGTACTTC. Protein: CSVGAGVLATPSYEQYF.

The chain links TRBV30 to TRBJ1-3; D is ambiguous. Germline-derived CDR1 and CDR2 are GTSNPN and SVGIG (reference sequence). The CDR3 loop spans 13 amino acids. V lost 3 bases, J lost 2 bases, and 8 bases lay in between. The CDR3 spells CAWRAPPGNTIYF. The CDR3 nucleotides are TGTGCCTGGAGGGCACCACCTGGAAACACCATATATTTT.

The chain couples TRBV28 to TRBJ2-3; 9 nucleotides align to TRBD2. Germline CDR1 is MDHEN and CDR2 is SYDVKM. This CDR3 has 16 residues. V lost 2 bases to trimming and J lost 5 bases; unmatched junction nucleotides: 8. CDR3 sequence (DNA): TGTGCCAGCAGTTTACGGGCTAGCGGGATGGAAGATACGCAGTATTTT. It yields the protein CASSLRASGMEDTQYF. Full variable domain (rest looked up from reference TRBV28 and TRBJ2-3): DVKVTQSSRYLVKRTGEKVFLECVQDMDHENMFWYRQDPGLGLRLIYFSYDVKMKEKGDIPEGYSVSREKKERFSLILESASTNQTSMYLCASSLRASGMEDTQYFGPGTRLTVL.

This clone was recorded only once. The chain uses TRBV28 and TRBJ2-3, with TRBD2 identical over 8 bases. Germline loops: CDR1 MDHEN, CDR2 SYDVKM. There are 14 residues in the CDR3. V lost 5 bases to trimming and J lost 5 bases; unmatched junction nucleotides: 6. The CDR3 loop is CASSQLTSVDTQYF. In DNA, the CDR3 is TGTGCCAGCAGTCAGCTGACTAGCGTAGATACGCAGTATTTT.

V usage is TRBV9 and J usage is TRBJ1-5; possibly TRBD1 for D (6 bases). The CDR3 is 14 amino acids. Trimming shortened V by 1 base and J by 7 bases, and 12 bases separated the two germline ends. CDR1 SGDLS and CDR2 YYNGEE come from the germline V gene. CDR3 sequence: CASSVTPGGQPQHF. The CDR3 DNA reads TGTGCCAGCAGCGTAACGCCGGGGGGCCAGCCCCAGCATTTT.